This T cell receptor (beta chain) was observed in a study of T cells after yellow fever vaccination. At the level of the study: Fractions with few cells were prepared using SMART-Seq v4 Ultra Low Input.

Germline values: CDR1 MNHEY, CDR2 SVGEGT. This CDR3 is built from 15 residues. Trimming removed 4 bases from V and 10 bases from J, with 20 bases in between. As TCR cDNA was made by 5'RACE template switching, a universal primer site and UMIs were added. One entry per CDR3 protein results from TCRdb running MiXCR on the 5' RACE reads. This repertoire shows a few hundred thousand distinct CDR3 sequences, about 4% found once; its top ten account for around 24%. The V gene is TRBV6-2 or TRBV6-3, the J gene TRBJ1-5, with D tentatively TRBD1 (6 bases). The specimen comprised PBMCs, sampled 5 days after the yellow fever booster vaccination. This TCR derives from a man younger than 35 who received the YFV17D yellow fever vaccine. CDR3 protein: CASSLMGPQGPPQHF. The CDR3, as DNA: TGTGCCAGCAGTTTAATGGGCCCTCAGGGGCCACCCCAGCATTTT.